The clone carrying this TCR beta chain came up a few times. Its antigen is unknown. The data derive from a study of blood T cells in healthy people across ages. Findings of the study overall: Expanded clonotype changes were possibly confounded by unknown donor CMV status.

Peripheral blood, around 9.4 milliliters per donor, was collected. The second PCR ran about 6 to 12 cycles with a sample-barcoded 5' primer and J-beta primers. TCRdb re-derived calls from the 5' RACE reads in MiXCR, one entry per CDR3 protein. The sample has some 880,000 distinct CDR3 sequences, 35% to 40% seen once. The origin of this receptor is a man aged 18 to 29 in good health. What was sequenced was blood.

CDR3 in amino acids: CSAQRGAPGQPQHF. The CDR3 nucleotides read TGCAGTGCCCAGAGGGGAGCCCCGGGGCAGCCCCAGCATTTT. This chain joins TRBV20-1 and TRBJ1-5, with D possibly being TRBD1 (5 bases). Germline loops: CDR1 DFQATT, CDR2 SNEGSKA (reference sequence). This CDR3 has 14 amino acids. Trimming left V 6 bases short and J 7 bases short, with 19 bases between.